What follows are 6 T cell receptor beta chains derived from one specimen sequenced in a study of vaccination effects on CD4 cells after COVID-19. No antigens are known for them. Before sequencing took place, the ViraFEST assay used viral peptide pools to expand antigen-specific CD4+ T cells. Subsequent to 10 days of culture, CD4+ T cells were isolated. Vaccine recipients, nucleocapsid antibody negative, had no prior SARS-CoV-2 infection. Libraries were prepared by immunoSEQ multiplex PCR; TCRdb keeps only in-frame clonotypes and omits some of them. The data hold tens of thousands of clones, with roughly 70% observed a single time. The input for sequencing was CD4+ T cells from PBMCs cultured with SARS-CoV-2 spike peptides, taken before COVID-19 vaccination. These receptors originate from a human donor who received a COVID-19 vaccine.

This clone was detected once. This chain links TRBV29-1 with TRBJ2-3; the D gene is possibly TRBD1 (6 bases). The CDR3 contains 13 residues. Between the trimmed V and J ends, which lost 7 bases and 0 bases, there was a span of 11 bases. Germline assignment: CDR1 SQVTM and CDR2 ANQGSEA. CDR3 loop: CSADGGSTDTQYF. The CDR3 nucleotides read TGCAGCGCCGATGGGGGCAGCACAGATACGCAGTATTTT.

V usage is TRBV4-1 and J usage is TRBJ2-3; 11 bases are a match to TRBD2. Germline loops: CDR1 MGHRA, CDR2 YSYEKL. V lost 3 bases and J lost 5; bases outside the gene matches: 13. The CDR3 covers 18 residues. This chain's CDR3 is CASSQGPTTSGRRDTQYF. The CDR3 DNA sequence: TGCGCCAGCAGCCAGGGACCTACTACTAGCGGGAGAAGAGATACGCAGTATTTT.

The CDR3, as DNA: TGTGCCAGCACTGGACAGGGGGCAGGGGAAAAACTGTTTTTT. Translation gives CASTGQGAGEKLFF. The rearrangement links TRBV2 to TRBJ1-4, with 11 bases aligning to TRBD1. Germline assignment: CDR1 SNHLY and CDR2 FYNNEI. V shed 7 bases, J shed 8 bases, and the junction held 6 bases outside the gene matches. The CDR3 runs 14 residues.

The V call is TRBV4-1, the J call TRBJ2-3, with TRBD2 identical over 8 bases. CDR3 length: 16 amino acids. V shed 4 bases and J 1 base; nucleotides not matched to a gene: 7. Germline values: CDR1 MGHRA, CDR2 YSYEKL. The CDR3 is CASSPGGRGGTDTQYF. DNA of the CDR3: TGCGCCAGCAGCCCCGGCGGGCGGGGGGGCACAGATACGCAGTATTTT.

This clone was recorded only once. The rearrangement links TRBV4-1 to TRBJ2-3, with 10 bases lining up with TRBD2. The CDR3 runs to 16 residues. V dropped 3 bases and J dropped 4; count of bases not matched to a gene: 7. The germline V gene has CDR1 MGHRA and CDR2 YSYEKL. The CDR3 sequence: CASSQALAGSADTQYF. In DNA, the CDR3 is TGCGCCAGCAGCCAGGCACTAGCGGGGTCGGCAGATACGCAGTATTTT.

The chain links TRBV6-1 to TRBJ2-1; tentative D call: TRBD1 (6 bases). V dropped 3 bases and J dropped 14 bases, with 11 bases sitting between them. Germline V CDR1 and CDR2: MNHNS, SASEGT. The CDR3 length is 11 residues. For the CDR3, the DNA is TGTGCCAGCAGTGAGCGACAGGTCGAGTTCTTC. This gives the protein CASSERQVEFF.